This T cell receptor beta chain derives from a study of identifying expanded T cells in peripheral blood. The table came from immunoSEQ multiplex PCR; TCRdb's copy has only in-frame clones and leaves some out. The sample has some 72,000 clones, roughly 90% seen once. Collection occurred without any documented infections or immune events in donors. CDR1 is SGDLS, CDR2 YYNGEE, per germline. The CDR3 spans 17 residues. The J segment lost 8 bases and the V segment lost 0 bases, leaving 11 bases of the junction unmatched. About this clone itself: Its antigen is still unknown.

Study-wide points: Over approximately two and four weeks, about 15 and 18 clones changed, versus approximately 1.2 between replicates. Variance in clone template counts between approximately 2-week samples significantly increased with total template count across all healthy donors.

The sample consisted of blood. The receptor's source is a person between 18 and 75 years old in good health. The V call is TRBV9, the J call TRBJ2-3, with 11 bases that match TRBD2. CDR3: CASSVAGLADGGGTQYF. CDR3 sequence (DNA): TGTGCCAGCAGCGTAGCGGGACTAGCGGATGGCGGGGGTACGCAGTATTTT.